This entry features one T cell receptor beta chain sequence. The antigen is undetermined. Assay used: immunoSEQ multiplex PCR; TCRdb lists only in-frame clones, some missing. In the table there are 45,000 to 50,000 clones, approximately 80% of which are singletons. The entry originates in a study of T cells in tumors after PD-1 blockade. This CDR3 region has 14 residues. Trimming cost V 7 bases and J 1 base; bases outside gene matches: 6. Germline CDR1 LNHDA, CDR2 SQIVND (reference sequence). Whole-study findings and limits: Peripheral recruitment is suggested, as some novel exhausted tumor clones were in pre-treatment blood.

The chain recombines TRBV19 with TRBJ1-1, with 7 bases aligning to TRBD1. The sequence was collected from a human donor with advanced basal cell or squamous cell carcinoma (not recorded which). Sample: PBMCs, taken before anti-PD-1 therapy. CDR3 nucleotides: TGTGCCAGTATCCGGGACAGAGGGAACACTGAAGCTTTCTTT. It specifies CASIRDRGNTEAFF.